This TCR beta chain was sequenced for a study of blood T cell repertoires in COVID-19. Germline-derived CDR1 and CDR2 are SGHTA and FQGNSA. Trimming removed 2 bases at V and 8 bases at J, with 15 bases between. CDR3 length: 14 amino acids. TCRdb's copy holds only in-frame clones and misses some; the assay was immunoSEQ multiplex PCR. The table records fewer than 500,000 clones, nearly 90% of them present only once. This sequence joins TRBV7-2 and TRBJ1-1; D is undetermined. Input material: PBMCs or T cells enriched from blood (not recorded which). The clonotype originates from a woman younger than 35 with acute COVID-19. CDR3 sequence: CASSLRAEAGEAFF. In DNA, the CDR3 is TGTGCCAGCAGCTTAAGGGCGGAAGCGGGGGAAGCTTTCTTT.